Listed here are 22 T cell receptor beta chains from one sample, sequenced in a study of shared clonotypes between healthy human individuals. TCRdb's copy holds only in-frame clones and misses some; the assay was immunoSEQ multiplex PCR. The sample contains 2 million to 2.5 million clones, 93% of which appear only once. Sequenced: naive CD4+ T cells from PBMCs. Subset here: CD45RA+ positively selected. The receptors here all came from a man between 18 and 29 years old in good health. Some clones in this sample may be carry-over from other donors' samples.

The V call is TRBV19, the J call TRBJ2-6; no firm D call. There are 14 residues in the CDR3. Germline CDR1 reads LNHDA; CDR2 reads SQIVND (reference sequence). The ends were cut back, 8 bases at V and 1 base at J, with 9 bases in the middle. This CDR3 reads CASHVGSGANVLTF. Written as DNA, the CDR3 is TGTGCCAGTCACGTGGGGTCTGGGGCCAACGTCCTGACTTTC.

V gene TRBV28 combines with J gene TRBJ1-1; 7 bases align to TRBD1. In germline, CDR1 is MDHEN, CDR2 SYDVKM. The J segment lost 0 bases and the V segment lost 2 bases, leaving 9 bases of the junction unmatched. This CDR3 has 17 amino acids. CDR3 amino acids: CASSLTGAVGLNTEAFF. CDR3 in DNA: TGTGCCAGCAGTTTAACAGGGGCCGTAGGTTTGAACACTGAAGCTTTCTTT.

The V gene is TRBV7-2, the J gene TRBJ2-5; a possible D gene is TRBD2 (6 bases). This CDR3 comprises 14 residues. Germline V gene sequence: CDR1 SGHTA, CDR2 FQGNSA. Trimming stripped 1 base from V and 4 bases from J, with 10 bases between. The CDR3 sequence is CASSLVAALETQYF. The CDR3 DNA reads TGTGCCAGCAGCTTAGTAGCGGCGTTAGAGACCCAGTACTTC. The whole variable domain, filled in from reference TRBV7-2 and TRBJ2-5, reads GAGVSQSPSNKVTEKGKDVELRCDPISGHTALYWYRQSLGQGLEFLIYFQGNSAPDKSGLPSDRFSAERTGGSVSTLTIQRTQQEDSAVYLCASSLVAALETQYFGPGTRLLVL.

A few counts support this clone. This sequence joins TRBV29-1 and TRBJ1-2, with D possibly being TRBD1 (5 bases). Trimming removed 5 bases at V and 6 bases at J, with 13 bases between. The germline gives CDR1 SQVTM, CDR2 ANQGSEA. This CDR3 region has 12 residues. CDR3 sequence: CSVMTVLHGYTF. CDR3 nucleotides: TGCAGCGTTATGACAGTTTTGCATGGCTACACCTTC.

The rearrangement joins TRBV28 to TRBJ1-2, with 8 bases lining up with TRBD1. The CDR3 sequence is 16 residues long. V was clipped by 4 bases and J by 3 bases; unmatched bases: 10. Germline V lookup: CDR1 MDHEN, CDR2 SYDVKM. CDR3 region: CASSSGQAQGYYGYTF. In DNA, the CDR3 is TGTGCCAGCAGTTCGGGACAGGCGCAGGGATACTATGGCTACACCTTC.

The CDR3 DNA follows: TGTGCCAGCAGTGGACCCGGGACTAGCGGATACAATGAGCAGTTCTTC. Its translation is CASSGPGTSGYNEQFF. The chain carries TRBV25-1 and TRBJ2-1; 11 nucleotides line up with TRBD2. Trimming took 4 bases from V and 4 from J; bases not matched to a gene: 6. Germline V gives CDR1 MGHDK, CDR2 SYGVNS. The CDR3 contains 16 residues.

CDR3 coding DNA: TGTGCCAGCAGCCCCTCGAAGGGGAACTACGAGCAGTACTTC. This encodes CASSPSKGNYEQYF. This chain joins TRBV5-4 and TRBJ2-7, with D maybe TRBD1 (5 bases). The CDR3 is 14 amino acids. Germline CDR1 reads SGHNT; CDR2 reads YYREEE (reference sequence). V was pared by 4 bases and J by 3 bases, with 14 bases between.

With regard to this clone: In the same sample, other DNA sequences code for this CDR3. This chain joins TRBV5-1 and TRBJ1-2; D may be TRBD1 (5 bases). Trimming shortened V by 4 bases and J by 5 bases, and 15 bases separated the two germline ends. The germline V gene encodes CDR1 SGHRS and CDR2 YFSETQ. The CDR3 totals 14 residues. This CDR3 reads CASSPGTGVYGYTF. In nucleotides, the CDR3 is TGCGCCAGCAGCCCCGGGACGGGGGTTTATGGCTACACCTTC.

The CDR3 region has the DNA TGTGCCAGCAGTTCTAGCGCGACTAGCACAGATACGCAGTATTTT. Its translation: CASSSSATSTDTQYF. The rearrangement joins TRBV6-6 to TRBJ2-3, with D possibly matching TRBD2 (6 bases). CDR3 length: 15 amino acids. V shed 4 bases and J shed 0 bases, with 11 bases lying between them. In germline, CDR1 is MNHNY, CDR2 SVGAGI (reference sequence).

This sequence joins TRBV6-4 and TRBJ1-2; no firm D call. Germline V gene lookup returns CDR1 MRHNA and CDR2 SNTAGT. This CDR3 spans 13 amino acids. V was cut by 2 bases and J by 8 bases, with 12 bases left in between. The DNA of the CDR3 is TGTGCCAGCAGTGACGAACGTGGGGTCGGCTACACCTTC. As protein: CASSDERGVGYTF.

In regard to this clone: Other nucleotide sequences in the sample specify the same CDR3. The chain couples TRBV19 to TRBJ2-1, with TRBD2 identical over 13 bases. With 9 bases clipped from V and 6 bases from J, the junction kept 5 bases outside the gene matches. The CDR3 length is 14 residues. Germline V lookup: CDR1 LNHDA, CDR2 SQIVND (reference sequence). Here the CDR3 reads CASTSGRAGNEQFF. In DNA, the CDR3 is TGTGCCAGCACTAGCGGGAGGGCGGGCAATGAGCAGTTCTTC.

J is TRBJ2-4 and V is TRBV28; 9 positions match TRBD1. The CDR3 is 15 amino acids. After removal of 4 bases from V and 3 bases from J, the junction contained 4 bases not matched to a gene. Germline values: CDR1 MDHEN, CDR2 SYDVKM. The CDR3 DNA reads TGTGCCAGCAGTTGGGGACAGGGCGACAAAAACATTCAGTACTTC. This codes for CASSWGQGDKNIQYF.

A word on this clone: In the same sample, other DNA sequences code for this CDR3. This chain uses TRBV5-1 with TRBJ1-2; a possible D gene is TRBD1 (5 bases). The germline V gene has CDR1 SGHRS and CDR2 YFSETQ. V was cut by 0 bases and J by 8 bases, with 11 bases left in between. The CDR3 sequence is 13 residues long. The CDR3 DNA sequence: TGCGCCAGCAGCTTGGGGCAGGGCGAGGGCTACACCTTC. This encodes CASSLGQGEGYTF.

The chain uses TRBV28 and TRBJ1-1; D perhaps matches TRBD1 (5 bases). With 3 bases removed from V and 1 base from J, the gap between germline ends came to 18 bases. The CDR3 runs to 17 residues. The V gene's germline CDR1 is MDHEN and CDR2 SYDVKM. CDR3 coding DNA: TGTGCCAGCAGTTTTATTGGACCCGGGCAGGGGAACACTGAAGCTTTCTTT. Amino acid sequence: CASSFIGPGQGNTEAFF.

Concerning this clone: At one end the junction does not follow the germline gene, possibly because of a read error. CDR3 DNA: TGTGCCAGCGGCTTGTCTAGCGGGATGGCCGGGGAGCTGTTTTTT. It codes for CASGLSSGMAGELFF. V is TRBV7-3 and J is TRBJ2-2; 9 nucleotides agree with TRBD2. CDR3 length: 15 amino acids. Germline values: CDR1 SGHTA, CDR2 FQGTGA. Based on the CDR3 plus reference TRBV7-3 and TRBJ2-2, the full variable domain is GAGVSQTPSNKVTEKGKYVELRCDPISGHTALYWYRQSLGQGPEFLIYFQGTGAADDSGLPNDRFFAVRPEGSVSTLKIQRTERGDSAVYLCASGLSSGMAGELFFGEGSRLTVL.

Turning to this clone: Distinct nucleotide sequences in the sample also encode this CDR3. This chain uses TRBV5-1 with TRBJ2-3; TRBD1 matches at 7 bases. The ends lost 5 bases at V and 0 bases at J; junction bases unmatched: 3. Germline V gene data show CDR1 as SGHRS and CDR2 as YFSETQ. The CDR3 totals 14 residues. The CDR3 nucleotides read TGCGCCAGCAGACAGGGGAGTAGCACAGATACGCAGTATTTT. The encoded protein is CASRQGSSTDTQYF.

The chain has TRBV6-1 and TRBJ2-6; TRBD1 is a possible D gene (6 bases). Per germline, CDR1 MNHNS and CDR2 SASEGT. This CDR3 spans 15 amino acids. The ends were cut back, 8 bases at V and 0 bases at J, with 11 bases in the middle. The CDR3 loop reads CASRQDHSGANVLTF. CDR3 DNA: TGTGCCAGCCGACAGGATCACTCTGGGGCCAACGTCCTGACTTTC.

For this clone: Distinct nucleotide sequences in the sample also encode this CDR3. The chain has TRBV18 and TRBJ2-6; possibly TRBD1 for D (5 bases). This CDR3 spans 15 amino acids. Germline CDR1 is KGHSH and CDR2 is LQKENI. V shed 3 bases and J shed 0 bases, with 6 bases lying between them. In DNA form, the CDR3 reads TGTGCCAGCTCACCGGGGCCCTCTGGGGCCAACGTCCTGACTTTC. This sequence encodes CASSPGPSGANVLTF.

V usage is TRBV5-1 and J usage is TRBJ2-2; TRBD2 matches at 9 bases. The V segment lost 5 bases and the J segment 7 bases; nucleotides outside the gene matches: 6. The CDR3 covers 14 residues. Germline values: CDR1 SGHRS, CDR2 YFSETQ. The CDR3 DNA is TGCGCCAGCAGGATGGTAGCGGGAGTCGGGGAGCTGTTTTTT. This codes for CASRMVAGVGELFF.

This clone was seen just once. CDR3 protein: CASSRGMNYEQYF. CDR3 DNA: TGTGCCAGCAGCAGGGGAATGAACTACGAGCAGTACTTC. This rearrangement joins TRBV5-8 to TRBJ2-7; a possible D gene is TRBD1 (5 bases). The CDR3 length is 13 residues. Trimming pared 4 bases from V and 3 bases from J, leaving 11 bases between. Per the germline V gene, CDR1 is SGHTS and CDR2 is YDEGEE.

Worth noting for this clone: Other DNA sequences in the sample encode the same CDR3. The chain employs TRBV6-5 and TRBJ1-4; a weak D match, TRBD1 (5 bases). Trimming removed 0 bases at V and 0 bases at J, with 5 bases between. The CDR3 runs 15 residues. Germline V lookup: CDR1 MNHEY, CDR2 SVGAGI. The CDR3 DNA reads as TGTGCCAGCAGTTACTCGGGGGCAACTAATGAAAAACTGTTTTTT. Its protein product is CASSYSGATNEKLFF.

V is TRBV10-3 and J is TRBJ1-2; no definite D call. The V gene's germline CDR1 is ENHRY and CDR2 SYGVKD. Trimming took off 2 bases at V and 4 bases at J, with 8 bases between the two ends. This CDR3 is 13 amino acids long. This CDR3 reads CAISEIVSYGYTF. DNA for the CDR3: TGTGCCATCAGTGAGATCGTTTCCTATGGCTACACCTTC.